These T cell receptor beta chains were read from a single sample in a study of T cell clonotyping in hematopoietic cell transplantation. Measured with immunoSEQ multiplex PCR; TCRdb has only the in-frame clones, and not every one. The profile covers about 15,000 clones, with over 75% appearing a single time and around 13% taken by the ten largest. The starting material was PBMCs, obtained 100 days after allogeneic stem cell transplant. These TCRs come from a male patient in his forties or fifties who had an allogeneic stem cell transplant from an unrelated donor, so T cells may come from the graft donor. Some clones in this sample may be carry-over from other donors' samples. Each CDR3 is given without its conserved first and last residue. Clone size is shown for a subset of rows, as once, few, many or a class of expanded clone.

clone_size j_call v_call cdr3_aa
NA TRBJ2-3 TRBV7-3 ASSQGQVGTDTQY
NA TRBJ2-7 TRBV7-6 ASSLFGRSEQY
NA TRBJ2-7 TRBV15 ATSRVASSYEQY
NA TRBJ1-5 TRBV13 ASSFQGSQPQH
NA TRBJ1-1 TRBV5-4 ASSLVEQGPNTEAF
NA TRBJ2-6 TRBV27 ASKQGSLKIGANVLT
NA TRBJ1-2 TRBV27 ASSSGGYGYT
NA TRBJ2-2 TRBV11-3 ASSQRQGGTGELF
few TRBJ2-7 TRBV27 ASSSRTEEFSAPKY
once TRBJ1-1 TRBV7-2 ASLREGATEAF
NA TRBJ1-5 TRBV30 AWSQGAAEPQH
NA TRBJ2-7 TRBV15 ATSREGEGAYEQY
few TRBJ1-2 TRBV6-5 ASSVSQGAGYT
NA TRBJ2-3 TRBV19 ASSISGSEGDTQY
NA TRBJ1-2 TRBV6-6 ASSYERIRYT
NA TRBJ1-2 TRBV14 ASSQGGNYGYT
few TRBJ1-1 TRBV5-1 ASSYRDGGHMNTEAF
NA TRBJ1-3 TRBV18 ASSLQPGQVHSGNTIY
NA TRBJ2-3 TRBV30 AWSVGAITDTQY
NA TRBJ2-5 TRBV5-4 ASSLVGETQY
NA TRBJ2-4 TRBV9 ASSALPGTENIQY
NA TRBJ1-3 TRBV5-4 ASSLWTGQTGNTIY
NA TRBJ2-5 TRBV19 ASSGQIPQETQY
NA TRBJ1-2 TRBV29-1 SGGGGDDYGYT
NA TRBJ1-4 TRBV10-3 AISEVDRGGEKLF
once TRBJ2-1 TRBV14 ASSLGTSGSRKF
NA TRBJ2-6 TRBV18 ASSTGLYKARESGANVLT
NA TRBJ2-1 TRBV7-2 ASSRPGPPPNEQF
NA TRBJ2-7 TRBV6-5 ASSYLAEGEQY
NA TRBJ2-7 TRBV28 ASSPSGIPYEQY
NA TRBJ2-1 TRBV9 ASTKEQF
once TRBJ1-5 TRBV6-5 ASSYDRAYQPQH
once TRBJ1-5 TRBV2 ASSRYRGRNYGNQPQH
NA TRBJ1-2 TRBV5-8 ASSRGQGYGYT
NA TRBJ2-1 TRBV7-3 ASSLKLAGVSEQF
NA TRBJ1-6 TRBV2 ASRGSGVGSPLH
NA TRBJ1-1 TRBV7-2 ASSLVLEGEAF
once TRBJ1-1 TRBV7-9 ASSSRPRNTEAF
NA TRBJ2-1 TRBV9 ASSQGGHEQF
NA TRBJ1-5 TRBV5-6 ASSFWGGQPQH
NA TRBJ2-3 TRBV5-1 ASSSSWAGPRETTNTQY
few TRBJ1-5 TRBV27 ASSGTGHYNQPQH
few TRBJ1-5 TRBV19 ASSRASNQPQH
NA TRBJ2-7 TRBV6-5 ASSPRTGDPLEQY
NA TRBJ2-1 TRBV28 ASSLQTSGSVREF
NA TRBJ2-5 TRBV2 ARKQALSWQETQY
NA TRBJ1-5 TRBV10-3 AISGTGQGGQPQH
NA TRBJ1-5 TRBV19 ASSIILAATKPQH
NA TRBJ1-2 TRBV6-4 ASSDAYSAVRYGYT
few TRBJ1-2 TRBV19 ASSEGNTYGYT
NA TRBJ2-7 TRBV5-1 ASSPSASGSYEQY
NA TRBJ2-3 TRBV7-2 ASSFRPGTDTQY
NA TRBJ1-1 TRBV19 ASSISIGANAEAF
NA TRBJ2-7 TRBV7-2 ASSLVSILAGYEQY
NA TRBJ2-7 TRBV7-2 ASSLRSPYYEQY